This TCR beta chain was retrieved from a study of blood T cell repertoires in COVID-19 (dated by TCRdb to 2020 to 2021). For the wider study: Samples from collaborators originated in the United States, Italy and Spain and spanned both the acute and convalescent phases of COVID-19. The prospective study material was composed of cDNA or gDNA derived from T cells, B-cell-depleted T cells, or PBMCs. The dataset comprised deeply sampled blood TCRbeta repertoires from subjects exposed to, actively infected with, or recovered from COVID-19. The repertoires were released in a freely available public database intended as a resource for research on the immune response to SARS-CoV-2. Samples came from the ongoing ImmuneRACE study (first 160 participants) plus 1,254 subjects from 6 global collaborators. A de-identified subject ID, COVID-19 status, age in years and sex were almost always included in the sample metadata. Where HLA class I and class II types were available, the types were taken from metadata supplied by the sample provider, not from assay-based typing. Overall results and qualifications from the work: How much clinical and demographic metadata was included differed by source and by participant, and the metadata was provided uncurated.

A remark on this clone: No cognate antigen has been identified for it. The input lacks base qualities; no much larger clone sits a single base away.

Each collaborating institution followed its own protocols to collect whole blood in K2EDTA tubes. For TCRbeta analysis, collaborators shipped samples as frozen whole blood, isolated PBMCs, or DNA extracted from either of those sample types. V sheds 5 bases and J sheds 4 bases, leaving 15 bases between their ends. The CDR3 runs 14 amino acids, cysteine and phenylalanine included. Only the CDR3 part of the read is kept: 42 bases, read in frame from the first base. The germline V gene (reference sequence) yields LNHDA for CDR1 and SQIVND for CDR2. TCRbeta CDR3 regions were amplified from genomic DNA using the immunoSEQ Assay, a bias-controlled multiplex PCR. For the original study's pipeline: The number of nucleated cells in each sample was estimated from the amplification of reference gene primers within the assay. To quantify the absolute abundance of each unique TCRbeta CDR3 rearrangement, sequence reads were collapsed and filtered. For each sample, productive Simpson clonality was calculated as the square root of Simpson's diversity index across productive rearrangements. This immuneACCESS table, as held by TCRdb, lists in-frame sequences with V and J called but not all clones. Of the missing ones, under half trace to an unresolved V gene in checked studies; the others have no known cause. V, J and clone size were drawn from that table, and D and trimming were deduced from the DNA. The sample has fewer than 250,000 clones on record, approximately 86% of them singletons. Roughly 0.69% of the sample lies in the top ten.

Rearrangement joined TRBV19 to TRBJ2-7; no D gene can be assigned with confidence. This TCR was recovered from a man between 40 and 49 years old with acute or convalescent COVID-19. The sequencing sample was made of peripheral blood. The DNA is TGTGCCAGTAGTCTTAGAGACGCAGCGTACGAGCAGTACTTC. This sequence encodes CASSLRDAAYEQYF. With the portions outside the CDR3 filled from the reference TRBV19 and TRBJ2-7 genes, the complete variable region becomes DGGITQSPKYLFRKEGQNVTLSCEQNLNHDAMYWYRQDPGQGLRLIYYSQIVNDFQKGDIAEGYSVSREKKESFPLTVTSAQKNPTAFYLCASSLRDAAYEQYFGPGTRLTVT.